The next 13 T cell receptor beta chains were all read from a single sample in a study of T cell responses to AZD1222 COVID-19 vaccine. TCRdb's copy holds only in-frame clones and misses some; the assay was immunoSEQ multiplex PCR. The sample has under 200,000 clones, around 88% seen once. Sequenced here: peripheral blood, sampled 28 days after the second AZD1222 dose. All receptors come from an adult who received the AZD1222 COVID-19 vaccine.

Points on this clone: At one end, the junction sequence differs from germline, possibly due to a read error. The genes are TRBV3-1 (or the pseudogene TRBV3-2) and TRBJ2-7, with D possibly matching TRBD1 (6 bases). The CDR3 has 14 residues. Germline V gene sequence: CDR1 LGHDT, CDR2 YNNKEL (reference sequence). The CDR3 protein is CASSRIDRSFEQYF. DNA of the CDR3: TGTGCCAGCAGCAGAATAGACAGGTCCTTCGAGCAGTACTTC.

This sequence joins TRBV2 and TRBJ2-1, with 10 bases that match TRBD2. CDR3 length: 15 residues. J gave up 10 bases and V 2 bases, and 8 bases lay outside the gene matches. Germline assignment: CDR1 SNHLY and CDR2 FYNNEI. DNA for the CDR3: TGTGCCAGCAGTGAATCCAGCGGGGGGGCCCGGGAGCAGTTCTTC. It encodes CASSESSGGAREQFF.

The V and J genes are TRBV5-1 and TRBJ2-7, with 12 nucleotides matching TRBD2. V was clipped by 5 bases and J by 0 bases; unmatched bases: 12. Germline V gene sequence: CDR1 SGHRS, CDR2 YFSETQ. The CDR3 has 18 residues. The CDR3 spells CASRGPRLAGDLSYEQYF. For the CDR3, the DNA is TGCGCCAGCAGAGGACCGAGACTAGCGGGGGACCTCTCCTACGAGCAGTACTTC.

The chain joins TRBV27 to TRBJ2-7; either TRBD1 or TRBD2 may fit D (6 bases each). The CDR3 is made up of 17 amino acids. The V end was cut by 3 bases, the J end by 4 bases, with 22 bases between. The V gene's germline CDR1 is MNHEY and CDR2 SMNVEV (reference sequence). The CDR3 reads CASSFGIGGYPTYEQYF. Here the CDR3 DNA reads TGTGCCAGCAGTTTCGGTATAGGGGGGTATCCCACATACGAGCAGTACTTC.

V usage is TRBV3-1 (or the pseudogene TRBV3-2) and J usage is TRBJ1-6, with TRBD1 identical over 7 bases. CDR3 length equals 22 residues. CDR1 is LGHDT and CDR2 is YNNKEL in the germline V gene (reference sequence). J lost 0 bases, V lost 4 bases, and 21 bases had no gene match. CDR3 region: CASSPLSDRILHKFSYNSPLHF. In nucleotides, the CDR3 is TGTGCCAGCAGCCCACTCTCGGACAGGATTTTACATAAATTCTCCTATAATTCACCCCTCCACTTT.

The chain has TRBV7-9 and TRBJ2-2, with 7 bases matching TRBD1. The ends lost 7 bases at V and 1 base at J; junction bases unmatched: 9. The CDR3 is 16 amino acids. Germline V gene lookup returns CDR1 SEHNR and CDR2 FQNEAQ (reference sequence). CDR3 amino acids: CASKTNRGGNTGELFF. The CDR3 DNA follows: TGTGCCAGCAAAACAAACAGGGGTGGGAACACCGGGGAGCTGTTTTTT.

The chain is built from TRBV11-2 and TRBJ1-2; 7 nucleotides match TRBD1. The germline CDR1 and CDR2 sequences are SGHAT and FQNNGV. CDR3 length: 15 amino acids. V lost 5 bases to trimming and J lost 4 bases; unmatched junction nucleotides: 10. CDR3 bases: TGTGCCAGCAGCCCACTCGCCTCAGGGGGCTATGGCTACACCTTC. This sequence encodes CASSPLASGGYGYTF. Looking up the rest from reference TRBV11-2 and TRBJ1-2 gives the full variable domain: EAGVAQSPRYKIIEKRQSVAFWCNPISGHATLYWYQQILGQGPKLLIQFQNNGVVDDSQLPKDRFSAERLKGVDSTLKIQPAKLEDSAVYLCASSPLASGGYGYTFGSGTRLTVV.

As DNA, the CDR3 is TGTGCCAGCAGCTTTCTCGGGTCGGCTAATGAAAAACTGTTTTTT. This sequence encodes CASSFLGSANEKLFF. The V gene is TRBV5-6, the J gene TRBJ1-4; D is undetermined. The CDR3 length is 15 residues. Trimming cost V 2 bases and J 3 bases, with 11 bases left between them. The germline gives CDR1 SGHDT, CDR2 YYEEEE.

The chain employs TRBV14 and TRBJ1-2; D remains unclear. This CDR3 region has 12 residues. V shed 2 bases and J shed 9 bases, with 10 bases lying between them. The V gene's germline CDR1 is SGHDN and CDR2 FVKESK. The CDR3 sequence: CASSQRDYRYTF. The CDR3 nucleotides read TGTGCCAGCAGCCAACGGGATTATCGCTACACCTTC.

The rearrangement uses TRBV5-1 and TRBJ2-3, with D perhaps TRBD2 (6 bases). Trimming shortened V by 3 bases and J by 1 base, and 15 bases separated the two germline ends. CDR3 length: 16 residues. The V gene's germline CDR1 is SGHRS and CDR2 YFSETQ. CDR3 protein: CASSWIGTSRTDTQYF. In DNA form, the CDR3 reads TGCGCCAGCAGCTGGATCGGGACTTCTCGCACAGATACGCAGTATTTT.

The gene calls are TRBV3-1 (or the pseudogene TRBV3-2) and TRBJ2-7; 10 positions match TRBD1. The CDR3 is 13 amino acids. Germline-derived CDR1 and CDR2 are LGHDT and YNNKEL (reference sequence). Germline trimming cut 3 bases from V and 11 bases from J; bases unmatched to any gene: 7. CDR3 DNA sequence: TGTGCCAGCAGCCAGGCCGGGACAGGGGACGAGTACTTC. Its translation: CASSQAGTGDEYF.

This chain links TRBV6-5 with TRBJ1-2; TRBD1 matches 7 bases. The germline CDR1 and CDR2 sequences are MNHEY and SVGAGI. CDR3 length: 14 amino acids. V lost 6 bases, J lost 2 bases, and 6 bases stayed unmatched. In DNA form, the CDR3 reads TGTGCCAGCAGGGCCGAACAGGGGAACTATGGCTACACCTTC. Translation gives CASRAEQGNYGYTF.

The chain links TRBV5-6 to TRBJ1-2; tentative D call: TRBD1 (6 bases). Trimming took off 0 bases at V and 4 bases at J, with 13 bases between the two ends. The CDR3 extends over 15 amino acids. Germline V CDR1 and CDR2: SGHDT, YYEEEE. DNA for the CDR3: TGTGCCAGCAGCTTGGGACTCACAGGGTCCTATGGCTACACCTTC. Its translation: CASSLGLTGSYGYTF.